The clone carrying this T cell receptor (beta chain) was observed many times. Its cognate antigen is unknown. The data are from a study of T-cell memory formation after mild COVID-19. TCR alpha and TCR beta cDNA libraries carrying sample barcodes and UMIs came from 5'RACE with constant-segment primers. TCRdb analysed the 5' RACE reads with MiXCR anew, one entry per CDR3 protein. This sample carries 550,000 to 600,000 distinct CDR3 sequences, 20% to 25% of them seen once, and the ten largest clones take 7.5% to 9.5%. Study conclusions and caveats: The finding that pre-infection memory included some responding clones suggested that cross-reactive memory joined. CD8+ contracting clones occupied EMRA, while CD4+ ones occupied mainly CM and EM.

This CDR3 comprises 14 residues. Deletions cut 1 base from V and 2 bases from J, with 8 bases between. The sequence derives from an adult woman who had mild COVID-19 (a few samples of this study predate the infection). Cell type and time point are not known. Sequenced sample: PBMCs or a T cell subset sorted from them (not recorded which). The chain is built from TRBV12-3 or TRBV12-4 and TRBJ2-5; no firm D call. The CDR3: CASSLGRAQETQYF. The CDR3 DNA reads TGTGCCAGCAGTTTAGGTCGGGCTCAAGAGACCCAGTACTTC.